This T cell receptor (beta chain) is from a study of CD8 T cells in ankylosing spondylitis (dated by TCRdb to the late 2010s). Regarding the research as a whole: The study set out to find disease-linked TCR variants by profiling T cell receptor beta repertoires in ankylosing spondylitis patients and healthy donors. Peripheral blood was sampled, and synovial fluid was also collected from ankylosing spondylitis patients. The full study cohort was made up of about 24 ankylosing spondylitis patients and about a hundred healthy donors.

The instrument given in TCRdb is Illumina HiSeq 2500. Quantitative 5'-RACE with molecular barcodes was used to prepare TCR beta libraries. The original pipeline was this. To identify disease-linked TCR variants, a new computational method was used, one built on a probabilistic model of VDJ rearrangement. TCRdb trimmed public reads at Q25 via fastp, called clones via MiXCR and kept in-frame beta chains. Rows merge per CDR3 protein into single entries with the most common DNA and genes. The V and J calls, along with clone size, are taken from TCRdb and not from the paper's own processing. Across this sample there are approximately 550,000 distinct CDR3 sequences, with about an eighth seen only once. The top ten constitute under 7.5% of the sample. Study-wide findings and limitations: Blood from ankylosing spondylitis patients appeared to be characterized by a TCR beta motif made up of several highly homologous amino acid variants. A CD8+ phenotype was shown by the disease-linked clones, which were found at relatively low frequencies in peripheral blood. The disease-linked clones were reported as significantly enriched in matched synovial fluid samples from ankylosing spondylitis patients. Some motif variants had previously been reported in the synovial fluid and blood of reactive arthritis patients, which suggests shared mechanisms of disease initiation.

As encoded in the germline V gene (reference sequence), CDR1 is MNHEY while CDR2 is SMNVEV. Measured from the cysteine to the phenylalanine, the CDR3 is 15 residues long. Of the read, only the CDR3 DNA is kept; its 45 bases are in frame from base 1. V loses 4 bases at its end and J loses 7 bases; junction bases beyond the gene matches: 10. Concerning this clonotype itself: Its antigen is unknown. Base quality data are lacking; no much larger clone is found one base away.

This chain is built from TRBV27 and TRBJ2-1; 7 junctional bases match TRBD1. The sample consisted of blood, either unsorted or a sorted T cell fraction (not recorded which). The receptor was derived from a male donor with ankylosing spondylitis. The CDR3 region reads CASSSRQGSRNEQFF. The DNA sequence is given as TGTGCCAGCAGTTCTCGACAGGGAAGTCGGAATGAGCAGTTCTTC.